This TCR beta chain was profiled in a study of tumor-infiltrating lymphocytes in primary liver carcinoma. Co-extraction of both nucleic acids (RNA and DNA) used about 19-33 mg of unsorted bulk tissue. This CDR3 is built from 17 residues. CDR1 and CDR2 (germline): MNHEY, SVGEGT. Making TCR beta cDNA involved approximately 0.5 ug total RNA and a constant-region primer. Three rounds of nested multiplex PCR with slightly modified ARM-PCR produced TCR beta libraries. TRBV1-TRBV30 forward primers paired with a C-beta reverse primer were used in the first two PCR rounds, which ran around 10 cycles each. MiXCR, run by TCRdb on the multiplex PCR reads, gives a single entry per CDR3 protein. The profile shows roughly 20,000 distinct CDR3 sequences, 79% of them singletons. As to this clonotype: Relative to the germline gene, one junction end is altered; a read error may explain this.

The TCR originated in a woman aged 25 to 45 with primary liver carcinoma and hepatitis B virus infection. The chain joins TRBV6-2 or TRBV6-3 to TRBJ2-1; tentative D call: TRBD2 (5 bases). Sample: liver tumor tissue from sampling region 4. Subset meaning: tumor region T4, right-lateral pole. The chain's CDR3 is CASRHPGLLCQYNEQFF. CDR3 DNA sequence: TGTGCCAGCCGACATCCCGGACTGCTTTGCCAATACAATGAGCAATTCTTC.